The entry below describes one T cell receptor (beta chain). This sample was taken from a study of blood T cell repertoires in COVID-19. On the study more broadly: Specimens from acute and convalescent COVID-19 originated in the United States, Italy and Spain. The analysed material was cDNA or gDNA that came from T cells, B-cell-depleted T cells, or PBMCs.

Authors' processing steps: Estimated nucleated cell counts came from reference gene primer amplification. Profiling relied on immunoSEQ multiplex PCR, and the TCRdb table lists in-frame clones only, not all of them. The D gene and trimming were derived from the DNA, and the V and J assignments and clone size from that table. The sample lists about 290,000 clones, about 82% occurring once. The receptor comes from a woman aged 45-65 years with active or convalescent COVID-19. Sequences were obtained from peripheral blood.

The CDR3 region is CASSPINEQFF. The CDR3, as DNA: TGTGCCAGCAGCCCAATCAATGAGCAGTTCTTC. This chain links TRBV5-8 with TRBJ2-1; D call uncertain. The CDR3 is 11 amino acids. The germline CDR1 and CDR2 sequences are SGHTS and YDEGEE. Trimming stripped 4 bases from V and 6 bases from J, with 5 bases between.